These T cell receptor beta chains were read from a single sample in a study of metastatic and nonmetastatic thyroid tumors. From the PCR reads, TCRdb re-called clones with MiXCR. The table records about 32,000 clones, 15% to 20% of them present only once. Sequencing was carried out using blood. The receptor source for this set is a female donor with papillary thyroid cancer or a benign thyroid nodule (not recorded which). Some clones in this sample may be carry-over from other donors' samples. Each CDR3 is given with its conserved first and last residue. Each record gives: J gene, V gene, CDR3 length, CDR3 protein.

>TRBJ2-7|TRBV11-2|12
CASGLAGYEQYF
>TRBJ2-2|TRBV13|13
CASSPLETGELFF
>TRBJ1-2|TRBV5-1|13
CASSLQGNYGYTF
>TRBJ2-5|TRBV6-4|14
CASSDAGREETQYF
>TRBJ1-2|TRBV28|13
CASTLQGTYGYTF
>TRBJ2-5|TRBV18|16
CASSPLAGGLQETQYF
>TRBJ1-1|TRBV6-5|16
CASSYSQPNMNTEAFF
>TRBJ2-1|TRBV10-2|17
CASSEVFAAGARNEQFF
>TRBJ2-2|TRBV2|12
CASRISTGELFF
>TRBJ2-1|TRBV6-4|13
CASSARSNNEQFF
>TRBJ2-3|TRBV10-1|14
CASSEEGVRDTRYF
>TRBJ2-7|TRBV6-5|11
CASSYGGRQYF
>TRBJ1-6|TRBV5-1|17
CASSADIGLGYNSPLHF
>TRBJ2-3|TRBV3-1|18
CASSPRGPWGAHTDTQYF
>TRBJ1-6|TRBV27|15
CASSLGPAFNSPLHF
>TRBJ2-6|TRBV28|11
CASSFMGHLTF
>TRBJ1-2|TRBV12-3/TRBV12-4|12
CASSYTGAGYTF
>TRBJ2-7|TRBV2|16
CASSPFGTGGSYEQYF
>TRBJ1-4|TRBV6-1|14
CASSGTGVWEKLFF
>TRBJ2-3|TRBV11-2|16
CASSLGRASLAGMQYF
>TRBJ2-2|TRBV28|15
CASSLQREMTGELFF
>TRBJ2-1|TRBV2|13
CASRIAGSNEQFF
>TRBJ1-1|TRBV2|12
CASELRRLEAFF
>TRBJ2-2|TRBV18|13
CASSEGNTGELFF
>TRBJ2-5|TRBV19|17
CASSKGTSGYGRETQYF
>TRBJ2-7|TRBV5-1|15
CASILGDRVESEQYF
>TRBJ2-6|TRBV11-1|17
CASSSGGRSDGANVLTF
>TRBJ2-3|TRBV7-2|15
CASSYRGSSTDTQYF
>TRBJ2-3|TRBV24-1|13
CATSEQLADTQYF
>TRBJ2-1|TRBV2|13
CASGREFRNEQFF
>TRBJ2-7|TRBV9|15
CASSVTGGPFYEQYF
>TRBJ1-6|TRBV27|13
CASSFTGASPLHF
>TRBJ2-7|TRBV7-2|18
CASSLKGQGVAPFYEQYF
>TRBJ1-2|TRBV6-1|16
CASSETQHINNYGYTF
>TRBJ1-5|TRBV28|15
CASSSGHISNQPQHF
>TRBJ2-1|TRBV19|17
CASSIVREGTSYNEQFF
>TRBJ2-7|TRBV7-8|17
CASSLQIAGGHSYEQYF
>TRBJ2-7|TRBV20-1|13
CSALQGSSYEQYF
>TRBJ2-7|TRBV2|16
CASSEAQGQGRGEQYF
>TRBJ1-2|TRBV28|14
CASSSPRGAYGYTF
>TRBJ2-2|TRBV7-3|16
CASSLRLAGNTGELFF
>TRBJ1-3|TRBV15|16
CATSRDPQGGGNTIYF
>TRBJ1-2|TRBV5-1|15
CASSPTDSFSYGYTF
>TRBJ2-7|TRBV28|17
CASRPPTNSGRSFVQYF
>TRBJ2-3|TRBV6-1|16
CASSVLSSGGTDTQYF